The source of this TCR beta chain is a study of spatial heterogeneity in lung cancer. All TCR cDNA molecules were individually tagged with a unique molecular identifier. TCRdb passed the 5' RACE reads through MiXCR, listing each CDR3 protein once. The sample shows 10,000 to 15,000 distinct CDR3 sequences, 6% to 7% of them seen only once. Regarding time point: sample taken at primary tumor resection. Sequencing was performed on whole RNA extracted from tumor and nontumor lung tissue, or from frozen PBMC, and the material was left unsorted. There are many counts of this clonotype. Its antigen remains unknown. Overall study results and limits: For expanded intratumoral alpha and beta TCRs, counts tracked tumor mutation counts.

CDR3 length: 14 residues. The ends were cut back, 5 bases at V and 5 bases at J, with 14 bases in the middle. CDR1 and CDR2 (germline): SGHAT, FQNNGV. Sample: lung tumor tissue, taken at surgery. This chain links TRBV11-2 with TRBJ2-3; D is perhaps TRBD1 (5 bases). The sequence came from a female donor with early-stage non-small cell lung cancer. CDR3 sequence (DNA): TGTGCCAGCAGCGACAGAGCCCTCGGAGATACGCAGTATTTT. Its translation is CASSDRALGDTQYF.